The rows below give T cell receptor beta chains drawn from one sample of a study of CD8 T cells in ankylosing spondylitis. Using its own MiXCR run on the 5' RACE reads, TCRdb lists one record per CDR3 protein. The sample shows about 210,000 distinct CDR3 sequences, 5.5% to 7.5% of them seen only once. Material: blood, either unsorted or a sorted T cell fraction (not recorded which). The receptors were gathered from a male donor with ankylosing spondylitis. The CDR3 runs from the conserved cysteine through the conserved F or W. The order of the fields is V gene, J gene, D gene, clone size, CDR3 protein, CDR3 DNA. The D gene is left open where the match is weak. Size tells how often a clone was seen (once, few, many) or the class of an expanded clone, and some rows leave it out.

TRBV27,TRBJ2-5,TRBD2,.,CASSFSVGGGSAQYF,TGTGCCAGCAGTTTTTCGGTCGGGGGGGGCTCGGCCCAGTACTTC
TRBV27,TRBJ1-1,TRBD1,many,CASYRGGTEAFF,TGTGCCAGTTACAGGGGAGGGACTGAAGCTTTCTTT
TRBV9,TRBJ1-1,.,many,CASSVKPGDTEAFF,TGTGCCAGCAGCGTAAAGCCAGGGGACACTGAAGCTTTCTTT
TRBV6-5,TRBJ1-4,TRBD1,many,CASSSRQGAREKLFF,TGTGCCAGCAGTTCCAGACAGGGGGCTCGAGAAAAACTGTTTTTT
TRBV28,TRBJ1-2,TRBD1,.,CASDQGDYGYTF,TGTGCCAGCGACCAGGGGGACTATGGCTACACCTTC
TRBV12-3/TRBV12-4,TRBJ2-1,.,many,CASSPPSGSYNEQFF,TGTGCCAGCAGCCCCCCCTCCGGCTCCTACAATGAGCAGTTCTTC
TRBV28,TRBJ2-7,.,many,CASSLRPYEQYF,TGTGCCAGCAGTTTAAGGCCCTACGAGCAGTACTTC
TRBV14,TRBJ2-2,.,many,CASSPLLAYTGELFF,TGTGCCAGCAGCCCTTTGCTAGCGTACACCGGGGAGCTGTTTTTT
TRBV11-1,TRBJ2-2,TRBD1,many,CASSITGGGWATGELFF,TGTGCCAGCAGCATCACAGGGGGCGGATGGGCCACCGGGGAGCTGTTTTTT
TRBV12-3/TRBV12-4,TRBJ2-2,.,many,CASALLSGRLPDTGELFF,TGTGCCAGCGCCCTATTAAGTGGGAGGCTGCCTGACACCGGGGAGCTGTTTTTT
TRBV6-2/TRBV6-3,TRBJ2-7,.,many,CASSYGLDEQYF,TGTGCCAGCAGTTATGGGCTTGACGAGCAGTACTTC
TRBV7-9,TRBJ1-1,.,many,CATDPGDGGPADAFF,TGTGCCACAGACCCGGGTGACGGGGGCCCAGCAGATGCTTTCTTT
TRBV2,TRBJ2-5,.,many,CASSEGRASREAQYF,TGTGCCAGCAGTGAGGGCAGGGCCTCAAGAGAGGCCCAGTACTTC
TRBV7-9,TRBJ2-1,TRBD2,many,CASSPSLASGSGEQFF,TGTGCCAGCAGCCCCTCTCTGGCTAGCGGGAGTGGAGAGCAGTTCTTC
TRBV2,TRBJ2-5,TRBD2,.,CASSPRSSGETQYF,TGTGCCAGCAGTCCTAGGAGTAGCGGGGAGACCCAGTACTTC
TRBV9,TRBJ2-1,.,many,CASSVDSGEQFF,TGTGCCAGCAGCGTTGACTCGGGTGAGCAGTTCTTC
TRBV25-1,TRBJ2-3,.,.,CASNNRGGRGTDTQYF,TGTGCCAGCAATAACCGGGGAGGCAGGGGCACAGATACGCAGTATTTT
TRBV12-3/TRBV12-4,TRBJ2-7,TRBD1,many,CASAQGVSYEQYF,TGTGCCTCCGCCCAGGGGGTCTCCTACGAGCAGTACTTC
TRBV11-2,TRBJ2-5,.,few,CASSSEVGGAETQYF,TGTGCCAGCAGCTCGGAGGTGGGGGGCGCGGAGACCCAGTACTTC
TRBV12-5,TRBJ1-1,.,many,CASGLGLEAFF,TGTGCTAGTGGTTTGGGTCTCGAAGCTTTCTTT
TRBV7-9,TRBJ2-1,.,.,CASSEPGTWDNEQFF,TGTGCCAGCAGTGAGCCCGGGACATGGGACAATGAGCAGTTCTTC
TRBV20-1,TRBJ2-5,.,many,CSARDGGTSIFESDRTYQETQYF,TGCAGTGCTAGAGATGGTGGGACATCGATTTTTGAAAGTGATAGAACGTACCAAGAGACCCAGTACTTC
TRBV7-9,TRBJ1-4,.,few,CASSPRGSNEKLFF,TGTGCCAGCAGCCCCCGGGGGTCTAATGAAAAACTGTTTTTT
TRBV12-5,TRBJ1-5,.,.,CASGYGRNQPQHF,TGTGCTAGTGGCTACGGACGGAATCAGCCCCAGCATTTT
TRBV20-1,TRBJ2-7,.,many,CSARDQGITYEQYF,TGCAGTGCTAGAGATCAGGGGATTACCTACGAGCAGTACTTC
TRBV4-3,TRBJ2-1,.,many,CASSQSSGSSYNEQFF,TGCGCCAGCAGCCAATCTTCCGGGAGCTCCTACAATGAGCAGTTCTTC
TRBV13,TRBJ2-7,TRBD2,many,CASSLGLAVDEQYF,TGTGCCAGCAGCCTGGGACTAGCGGTAGACGAGCAGTACTTC
TRBV7-9,TRBJ2-7,.,few,CASSRGNSYEQYF,TGTGCCAGCAGCCGCGGGAACTCCTACGAGCAGTACTTC
TRBV27,TRBJ1-1,.,.,CASSLQSMNTEAFF,TGTGCCAGCAGTTTACAGAGCATGAACACTGAAGCTTTCTTT
TRBV4-3,TRBJ2-1,.,many,CASSQDRKAYNEQFF,TGCGCCAGCAGCCAAGATCGTAAGGCCTACAATGAGCAGTTCTTC
TRBV5-1,TRBJ1-1,.,many,CASSLDGPEAFF,TGCGCCAGCAGCTTGGACGGGCCGGAAGCTTTCTTT
TRBV30,TRBJ2-7,TRBD2,.,CAWRPVGREERKQYF,TGTGCCTGGAGACCCGTGGGACGGGAGGAGAGAAAGCAGTACTTC
TRBV27,TRBJ2-7,TRBD2,many,CASSFGLAATYEQYF,TGTGCCAGCAGTTTTGGGCTAGCGGCCACCTACGAGCAGTACTTC
TRBV27,TRBJ2-1,TRBD1,many,CASSPGTGPNEQFF,TGTGCCAGCAGCCCCGGGACAGGGCCGAATGAGCAGTTCTTC
TRBV6-1,TRBJ1-6,.,many,CASSEMRLKDSPLHF,TGTGCCAGCAGTGAAATGAGGCTTAAGGATTCACCCCTCCACTTT
TRBV27,TRBJ2-2,TRBD1,.,CASRDRGPLWDTGELFF,TGTGCCAGCCGGGACAGGGGGCCCTTGTGGGACACCGGGGAGCTGTTTTTT
TRBV4-1,TRBJ2-1,.,many,CASSPVQGYNEQFF,TGCGCCAGCAGCCCAGTGCAGGGTTACAATGAGCAGTTCTTC
TRBV7-9,TRBJ2-7,.,many,CASSLATEQYF,TGTGCCAGCAGCTTAGCCACCGAGCAGTACTTC
TRBV10-2,TRBJ2-7,TRBD2,.,CASRSGSSTSYEQYF,TGCGCCAGCAGAAGCGGGAGTTCAACTTCCTACGAGCAGTACTTC
TRBV7-9,TRBJ2-5,.,many,CASSADSRKETQYF,TGTGCCAGCAGCGCGGACTCCAGGAAGGAGACCCAGTACTTC
TRBV29-1,TRBJ2-1,TRBD1,many,CSVDGLGQGYNEQFF,TGCAGCGTTGACGGGTTGGGACAGGGGTACAATGAGCAGTTCTTC
TRBV28,TRBJ1-5,.,many,CASTTSHYSNQPQHF,TGTGCCAGCACGACCAGTCACTATAGCAATCAGCCCCAGCATTTT
TRBV6-2/TRBV6-3,TRBJ1-5,.,few,CASSYSGASGQPQHF,TGTGCCAGCAGTTACTCGGGGGCGTCGGGTCAGCCCCAGCATTTT
TRBV2,TRBJ1-2,TRBD1,many,CASSETLNSGGENENGYTF,TGTGCCAGCAGTGAAACTCTAAACTCAGGGGGCGAAAACGAAAATGGCTACACCTTC
TRBV5-5,TRBJ1-1,.,many,CASSWGTGNTEAFF,TGTGCCAGCAGCTGGGGCACGGGGAACACTGAAGCTTTCTTT
TRBV20-1,TRBJ1-5,.,many,CSTNRDGESQPQHF,TGCAGTACGAACAGGGATGGGGAAAGTCAGCCCCAGCATTTT
TRBV9,TRBJ2-5,TRBD2,few,CASTGRRGEVQETQYF,TGTGCCAGCACCGGAAGGCGGGGGGAAGTACAAGAGACCCAGTACTTC
TRBV12-3/TRBV12-4,TRBJ1-1,.,.,CASSFGQAAFF,TGTGCCAGCAGTTTCGGGCAGGCTGCTTTCTTT
TRBV6-2/TRBV6-3,TRBJ2-1,.,many,CASSYSSRNEQFF,TGTGCCAGCAGTTACTCGAGTAGGAATGAGCAGTTCTTC
TRBV20-1,TRBJ1-1,TRBD1,many,CSAPPGQGWTEAFF,TGCAGTGCTCCACCGGGACAGGGGTGGACTGAAGCTTTCTTT